This T cell receptor beta chain was observed in a study of PD-1 blockade in classical Hodgkin lymphoma. For this clone: Its antigen is undetermined.

V shed 2 bases and J shed 2 bases, with 14 bases lying between them. The CDR3 contains 15 residues. From germline, CDR1 is SGDLS and CDR2 YYNGEE. No patient escaped relapse after autologous stem cell transplantation, and brentuximab vedotin exposure varied. Best responses fell into complete response, partial response or progressive disease. Study observations and caveats: Baseline TCR diversity was reportedly lower in newly diagnosed patients than in healthy donors. It was reported as lower still in relapsed/refractory patients.

Only in-frame clones appear in the TCRdb table, and some are missing; sequencing was by immunoSEQ multiplex PCR. The sample contains approximately 8,000 clones, about 80% of which appear only once. The receptor was isolated from a human donor with classical Hodgkin lymphoma. The chain carries TRBV9 and TRBJ2-7; possibly TRBD2 for D (6 bases). The material was peripheral blood mononuclear cells (PBMCs), obtained at baseline. The CDR3 here is CASSVGGTNPYEQYF. In DNA form, the CDR3 reads TGTGCCAGCAGCGTGGGGGGAACAAATCCCTACGAGCAGTACTTC.